These 22 T cell receptor beta chains were sequenced from one sample in a study of post-analysis software for immune sequencing data. Prepared libraries of TCR beta cDNA carried unique molecular identifiers. TCRdb reprocessed the PCR reads with MiXCR, giving one entry per CDR3 protein. Of roughly 670,000 distinct CDR3 sequences listed, approximately 59% are singletons. Study outcomes and limitations: TRBV segments more frequent in patients than in controls numbered five and included TRBV5-6, TRBV5-1 and TRBV20-1.

No antigen has been identified for these receptors. Sequenced: blood. These receptors all come from a girl between 2 and 10 years old with multiple sclerosis.

The chain uses TRBV12-3 or TRBV12-4 and TRBJ1-6, with D unresolved. The CDR3 is 12 amino acids. Trimming pared 5 bases from V and 9 bases from J, leaving 8 bases between. The chain's CDR3 is CASSLTRSPLHF. In nucleotides, the CDR3 is TGTGCCAGCAGTCTCACCCGTTCACCCCTCCACTTT.

The chain couples TRBV29-1 to TRBJ2-1; 10 nucleotides line up with TRBD2. The germline V gene encodes CDR1 SQVTM and CDR2 ANQGSEA. Trimming removed 4 bases from V and 0 bases from J; junction bases left unmatched: 12. The CDR3 is 18 amino acids. This chain's CDR3 is CSVALGLAPPSSYNEQFF. The CDR3 bases are TGCAGCGTTGCCCTGGGACTAGCGCCTCCCAGCTCCTACAATGAGCAGTTCTTC.

This clonotype was detected only a few times. The rearrangement joins TRBV29-1 to TRBJ2-7, with 13 bases aligning to TRBD2. Germline lookup yields CDR1 SQVTM and CDR2 ANQGSEA. V was clipped by 7 bases and J by 5 bases; unmatched bases: 8. The CDR3 totals 14 residues. In nucleotides, the CDR3 is TGCAGCGCCAACGGACTAGCGGGAGAGGACGAGCAGTACTTC. Protein: CSANGLAGEDEQYF.

The rearrangement uses TRBV15 and TRBJ2-3; the D is unclear. Germline V gene data show CDR1 as LNHNV and CDR2 as YYDKDF (reference sequence). The CDR3 spans 19 residues. V was shortened by 1 base and J by 2 bases, with 22 bases between the two germline ends. DNA for the CDR3: TGTGCCACCAGCAGAGCCCCCCCCGGACGGGTAAGCGTCACAGATACGCAGTATTTT. This sequence encodes CATSRAPPGRVSVTDTQYF.

There are many counts of this clonotype. The V gene is TRBV5-6, the J gene TRBJ2-1, with 13 bases identical to TRBD2. The trim removed 4 bases at V and 9 bases at J, leaving 16 bases unmatched. The CDR3 contains 18 residues. CDR1 SGHDT and CDR2 YYEEEE come from the germline V gene. The CDR3 DNA follows: TGTGCCAGCAGCCTTCCCCGGGACCAGGGACTAGCGGGACTTGAGCAGTTCTTC. Protein: CASSLPRDQGLAGLEQFF.

The chain employs TRBV4-2 and TRBJ1-6, with a tentative D call TRBD1 (5 bases). Trimming took off 3 bases at V and 1 base at J, with 7 bases between the two ends. The CDR3 runs to 15 residues. Germline loops: CDR1 LGHNA, CDR2 YNFKEQ. The DNA for the CDR3 is TGTGCCAGCAGCCAGCAGGGTTCCTATAATTCACCCCTCCACTTT. Protein: CASSQQGSYNSPLHF.

This chain connects TRBV20-1 to TRBJ1-3; weak D call: TRBD1 (6 bases). The germline gives CDR1 DFQATT, CDR2 SNEGSKA (reference sequence). V lost 3 bases, J lost 4 bases, and 13 bases lay in between. CDR3 length: 14 residues. The CDR3 coding sequence is TGCAGTGCTAGGGGGGGGGGCGCGGGAAACACCATATATTTT. Protein sequence: CSARGGGAGNTIYF.

This chain uses TRBV5-5 with TRBJ2-5; TRBD2 agrees at 8 bases. CDR3 length equals 15 residues. CDR1 is SGHKS and CDR2 is YYEKEE in the germline V gene (reference sequence). Trimming removed 1 base from V and 11 bases from J; junction bases left unmatched: 13. The CDR3 loop reads CASSLLAPSGWEQYF. The CDR3 DNA follows: TGTGCCAGCAGCTTGTTGGCCCCTAGCGGGTGGGAGCAGTACTTC.

The chain links TRBV4-2 to TRBJ2-5; TRBD1 matches 11 bases. Losses at the gene ends were 6 bases for V and 4 bases for J; bases not matched to a gene: 7. CDR3 length: 15 amino acids. Germline CDR1 reads LGHNA; CDR2 reads YNFKEQ. The CDR3 is CASSPVGTGGETQYF. CDR3 bases: TGTGCCAGCAGTCCCGTTGGGACAGGGGGAGAGACCCAGTACTTC.

The genes are TRBV20-1 and TRBJ2-7; D tentatively reads TRBD1 or TRBD2 (7 bases each). In germline, CDR1 is DFQATT, CDR2 SNEGSKA (reference sequence). V was pared by 6 bases and J by 5 bases, with 20 bases between. This CDR3 has 14 amino acids. CDR3 bases: TGCAGTGCGATGGGGGGGCAGGGGGGCAACGAGCAGTACTTC. Protein sequence: CSAMGGQGGNEQYF.

This clonotype was detected only a few times. V gene TRBV7-3 combines with J gene TRBJ2-1, with TRBD2 matching 10 bases. The CDR3 spans 17 residues. V lost 4 bases and J lost 0; bases outside the gene matches: 6. The V gene's germline CDR1 is SGHTA and CDR2 FQGTGA. The CDR3 sequence is CASSSRLAGLSYNEQFF. The CDR3 bases are TGTGCCAGCAGCTCCCGACTAGCGGGTCTCTCCTACAATGAGCAGTTCTTC. Full variable domain (rest looked up from reference TRBV7-3 and TRBJ2-1): GAGVSQTPSNKVTEKGKYVELRCDPISGHTALYWYRQSLGQGPEFLIYFQGTGAADDSGLPNDRFFAVRPEGSVSTLKIQRTERGDSAVYLCASSSRLAGLSYNEQFFGPGTRLTVL.

The chain combines TRBV6-2 or TRBV6-3 with TRBJ2-7; no clear D. V was pared by 2 bases and J by 2 bases, with 7 bases between. The CDR3 length is 13 residues. Germline CDR1 MNHEY, CDR2 SVGEGT. As DNA, the CDR3 is TGTGCCAGCAGTTACGCCTCCGCCTACGAGCAGTACTTC. It yields the protein CASSYASAYEQYF.

The table lists this clonotype with a few counts. The rearrangement joins TRBV7-2 to TRBJ2-1; possible D gene TRBD1, 6 bases. CDR3 length: 15 residues. Germline-derived CDR1 and CDR2 are SGHTA and FQGNSA. The germline V and J ends were trimmed by 5 bases and 3 bases, with 14 bases remaining between them. The CDR3 region has the DNA TGTGCCAGCAGCCACCGCAGGGACAACTACAATGAGCAGTTCTTC. Residues: CASSHRRDNYNEQFF.

The V and J genes are TRBV7-2 and TRBJ2-5; D may be TRBD1 (6 bases). The CDR3 has 14 amino acids. V was trimmed by 2 bases and J by 3 bases, leaving 10 bases between them. In germline, CDR1 is SGHTA, CDR2 FQGNSA. Written as DNA, the CDR3 is TGTGCCAGCAGCTTATCCCACAGGGAAGAGACCCAGTACTTC. Its translation: CASSLSHREETQYF.

In this sample, this clonotype turned up a few times. This clone may be a read error of a much larger clone one base away. The V gene is TRBV7-2, the J gene TRBJ2-5; D not resolved. This CDR3 contains 12 residues. Trimming stripped 2 bases from V and 3 bases from J, with 4 bases between. The V gene's germline CDR1 is SGHTA and CDR2 FQGNSA. CDR3 DNA: TGTGCCAGCAGCTTATACGAAGAGACCCAGTACTTC. This codes for CASSLYEETQYF.

The chain uses TRBV7-2 and TRBJ2-1, with 10 bases identical to TRBD2. Germline V gene lookup returns CDR1 SGHTA and CDR2 FQGNSA. This CDR3 is built from 16 residues. Germline trimming cut 2 bases from V and 3 bases from J; bases unmatched to any gene: 4. The CDR3 sequence: CASSLQAGGHYNEQFF. The CDR3 region has the DNA TGTGCCAGCAGCTTACAAGCGGGGGGGCACTACAATGAGCAGTTCTTC.

This chain uses TRBV6-5 with TRBJ2-1; 8 bases map to TRBD2. Per the germline V gene, CDR1 is MNHEY and CDR2 is SVGAGI. V trimming: 4 bases; J trimming: 2 bases; junction bases outside the gene matches: 7. The CDR3 loop spans 16 amino acids. CDR3 region: CASSSLGLDAYNEQFF. The DNA for the CDR3 is TGTGCCAGCAGTTCCCTGGGACTAGATGCCTACAATGAGCAGTTCTTC.

This clonotype turned up a few times. The chain uses TRBV20-1 and TRBJ2-7; TRBD2 agrees at 7 bases. The CDR3 consists of 14 residues. Losses at the gene ends were 3 bases for V and 6 bases for J; bases not matched to a gene: 11. CDR1 DFQATT and CDR2 SNEGSKA come from the germline V gene (reference sequence). CDR3 amino acids: CSASPLAVDGEQYF. CDR3 in DNA: TGCAGTGCTAGTCCCCTAGCGGTGGACGGCGAGCAGTACTTC.

The chain joins TRBV9 to TRBJ2-3; D is possibly TRBD2 (5 bases). Trimming stripped 2 bases from V and 2 bases from J, with 12 bases between. The CDR3 runs to 15 residues. The V gene's germline CDR1 is SGDLS and CDR2 YYNGEE. In DNA form, the CDR3 reads TGTGCCAGCAGCGTTACAAGCGGACCCACAGATACGCAGTATTTT. It codes for CASSVTSGPTDTQYF. Drawing the rest from reference TRBV9 and TRBJ2-3, the complete variable domain is DSGVTQTPKHLITATGQRVTLRCSPRSGDLSVYWYQQSLDQGLQFLIQYYNGEERAKGNILERFSAQQFPDLHSELNLSSLELGDSALYFCASSVTSGPTDTQYFGPGTRLTVL.

This chain connects TRBV5-1 to TRBJ2-1; unclear D gene. Trimming took 2 bases from V and 9 from J, leaving 6 bases between them. This CDR3 is built from 11 residues. Per germline, CDR1 SGHRS and CDR2 YFSETQ. Written as DNA, the CDR3 is TGCGCCAGCAGCTTTACGAGTGAGCAGTTCTTC. Amino acid sequence: CASSFTSEQFF.

This chain links TRBV7-2 with TRBJ2-5, with 12 bases lining up with TRBD2. The J call is in doubt because the DNA end fits TRBJ2-7 better. There are 16 residues in the CDR3. Looked up from germline, CDR1 is SGHTA and CDR2 is FQGNSA. The CDR3 DNA reads as TGTGCCAGCAGCTCGAGACTAGCGGGAGTGAGGGACGAGCAGTACTTC. It specifies CASSSRLAGVRDEQYF.

In DNA form, the CDR3 reads TGCGCCAGCAGCTTGGCCGGGAGGGACGGTGAGACCCAGTACTTC. Translation: CASSLAGRDGETQYF. V and J are TRBV5-1 and TRBJ2-5; 8 bases align to TRBD2. The CDR3 has 15 residues. J lost 5 bases, V lost 0 bases, and 6 bases had no gene match. Germline lookup yields CDR1 SGHRS and CDR2 YFSETQ.